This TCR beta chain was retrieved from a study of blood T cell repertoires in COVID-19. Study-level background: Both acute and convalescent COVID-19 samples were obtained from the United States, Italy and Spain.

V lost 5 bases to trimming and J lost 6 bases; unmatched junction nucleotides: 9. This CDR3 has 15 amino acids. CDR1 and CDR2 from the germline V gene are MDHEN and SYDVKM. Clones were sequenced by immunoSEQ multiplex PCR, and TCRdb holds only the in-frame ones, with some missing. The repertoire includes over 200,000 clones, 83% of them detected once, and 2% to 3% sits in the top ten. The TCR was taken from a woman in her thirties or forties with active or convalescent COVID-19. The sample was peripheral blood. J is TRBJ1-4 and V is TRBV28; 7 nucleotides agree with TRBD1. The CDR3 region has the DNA TGTGCCAGCAGTGTCGCAGGGGGTCAGGATGAAAAACTGTTTTTT. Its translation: CASSVAGGQDEKLFF.